Listed here is a single T cell receptor (beta chain). Its antigen is still unknown. Researchers amplified the TCR beta CDR3 regions from RNA transcripts. A first-round RT-PCR of the TCR CDR3 used the HTBI primer set. TCRdb called the multiplex PCR reads again in MiXCR, with one record for every CDR3 protein. The sample lists about 610,000 distinct CDR3 sequences; roughly 15% were seen once. The data derive from a study of T cells in Graves' hyperthyroidism and ophthalmopathy. Whole-study context: It was at initial diagnosis, before any treatment, that peripheral blood was collected.

Germline loops: CDR1 MNHEY, CDR2 SVGEGT. After removal of 2 bases from V and 7 bases from J, the junction contained 9 bases not matched to a gene. This CDR3 is built from 16 residues. Researchers barred patients who had uncontrolled infection, other autoimmune disease, pregnancy or lactation. Using more than 8 ml of fresh peripheral blood, PBMCs were prepared. Broader study findings: Most thyroid-expanded clonotypes above 0.001 were also found in blood.

The sequencing sample was made of blood. The J gene is TRBJ2-7, the V gene TRBV6-2 or TRBV6-3; 12 bases fit TRBD2. This sequence originates from a woman in her thirties or forties with Graves' ophthalmopathy. CDR3 in amino acids: CASSYPASGRAGEQYF. CDR3 DNA sequence: TGTGCCAGCAGTTACCCCGCTAGCGGGAGGGCCGGAGAGCAGTACTTC.